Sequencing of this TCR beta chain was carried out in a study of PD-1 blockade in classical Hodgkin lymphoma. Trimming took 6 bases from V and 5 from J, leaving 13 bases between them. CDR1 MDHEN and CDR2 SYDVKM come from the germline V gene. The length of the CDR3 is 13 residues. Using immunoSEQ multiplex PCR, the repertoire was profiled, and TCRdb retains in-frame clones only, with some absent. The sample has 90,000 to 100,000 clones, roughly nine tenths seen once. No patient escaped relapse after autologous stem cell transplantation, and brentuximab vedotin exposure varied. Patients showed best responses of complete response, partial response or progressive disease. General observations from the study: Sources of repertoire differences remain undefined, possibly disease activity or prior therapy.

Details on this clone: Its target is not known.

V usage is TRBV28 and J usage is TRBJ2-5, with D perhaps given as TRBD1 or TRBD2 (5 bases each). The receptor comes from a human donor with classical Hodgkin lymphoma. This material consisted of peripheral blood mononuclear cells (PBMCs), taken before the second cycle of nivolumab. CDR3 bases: TGTGCCAGCAGGCCTCTAGAGGGGGAGACCCAGTACTTC. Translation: CASRPLEGETQYF.